Given below is one TCR beta chain in context. Time point indicated: blood 4 weeks post-SBRT, at nephrectomy. Treatment reported: 15 Gy SBRT to primary tumor, nephrectomy 4 weeks later. The assay was immunoSEQ multiplex PCR, and TCRdb's table has in-frame clones only and misses some. Seen here are about 34,000 clones, roughly 80% observed once, and the top ten hold approximately 30%. This sample was included in a study of radiation and T cells in renal cell carcinoma. The TCR was taken from a man aged 60 to 69 with renal cell carcinoma. The sample was blood, taken from a patient whose treatment included radiotherapy and nephrectomy.

The CDR3 DNA reads as TGTGCCAGCAGGCGGGACAGGGACTACGAGCAGTACTTC. Its protein is CASRRDRDYEQYF. The V call is TRBV6-9, the J call TRBJ2-7; 9 positions match TRBD1. CDR3 length: 13 amino acids. Germline V gene lookup returns CDR1 MNHGY and CDR2 SVAAGI. J lost 3 bases, V lost 6 bases, and 3 bases had no gene match.